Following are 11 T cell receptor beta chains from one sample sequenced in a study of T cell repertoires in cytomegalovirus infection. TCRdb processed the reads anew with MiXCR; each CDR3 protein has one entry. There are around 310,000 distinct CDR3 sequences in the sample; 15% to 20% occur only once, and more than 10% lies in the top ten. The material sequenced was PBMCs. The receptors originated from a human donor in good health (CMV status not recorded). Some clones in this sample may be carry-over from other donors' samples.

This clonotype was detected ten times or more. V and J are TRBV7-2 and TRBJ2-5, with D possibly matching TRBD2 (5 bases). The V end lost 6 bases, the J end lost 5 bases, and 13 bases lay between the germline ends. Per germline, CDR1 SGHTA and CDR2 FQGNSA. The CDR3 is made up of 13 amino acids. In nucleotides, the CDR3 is TGTGCCAGCAGGCCCGGGAACGATGAGACCCAGTACTTC. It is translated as CASRPGNDETQYF.

Here the CDR3 DNA reads TGTGCCAGTAGTATTGGGCAGGGGGTGTTGAACACTGAAGCTTTCTTT. Amino acids: CASSIGQGVLNTEAFF. The rearrangement uses TRBV19 and TRBJ1-1; TRBD1 matches 7 bases. The CDR3 extends over 16 amino acids. CDR1 and CDR2 from the germline V gene are LNHDA and SQIVND (reference sequence). Unmatched junction bases numbered 7, after V lost 3 bases and J lost 0 bases. The whole variable domain, remainder taken from reference TRBV19 and TRBJ1-1, is DGGITQSPKYLFRKEGQNVTLSCEQNLNHDAMYWYRQDPGQGLRLIYYSQIVNDFQKGDIAEGYSVSREKKESFPLTVTSAQKNPTAFYLCASSIGQGVLNTEAFFGQGTRLTVV.

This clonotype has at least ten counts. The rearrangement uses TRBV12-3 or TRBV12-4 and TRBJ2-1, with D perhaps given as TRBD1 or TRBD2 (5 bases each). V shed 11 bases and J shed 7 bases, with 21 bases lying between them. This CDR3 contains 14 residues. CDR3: CAVRGQRWFNEQFF. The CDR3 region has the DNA TGTGCCGTAAGGGGCCAGCGGTGGTTTAATGAGCAGTTCTTC.

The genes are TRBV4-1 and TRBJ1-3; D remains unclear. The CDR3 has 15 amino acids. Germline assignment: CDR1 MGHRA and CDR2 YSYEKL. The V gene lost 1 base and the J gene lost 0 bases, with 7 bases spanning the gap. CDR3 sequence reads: CASSQGLLSGNTIYF. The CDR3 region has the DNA TGCGCCAGCAGCCAAGGGTTGCTCTCTGGAAACACCATATATTTT.

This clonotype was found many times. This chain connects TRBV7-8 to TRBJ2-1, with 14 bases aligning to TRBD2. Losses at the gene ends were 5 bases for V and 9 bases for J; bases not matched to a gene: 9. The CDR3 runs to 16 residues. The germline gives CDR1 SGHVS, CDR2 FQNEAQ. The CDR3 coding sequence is TGTGCCAGCAGCACCCGGGGACTAGCGGGGGTGGTTGAGCAGTTCTTC. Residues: CASSTRGLAGVVEQFF.

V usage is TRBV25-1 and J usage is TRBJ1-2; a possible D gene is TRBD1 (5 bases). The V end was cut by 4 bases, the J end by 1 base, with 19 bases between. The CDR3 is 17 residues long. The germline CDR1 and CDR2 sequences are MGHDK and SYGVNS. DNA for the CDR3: TGTGCCAGCAGTGCTTCGATTGGGGGAGAGGGTAACTATGGCTACACCTTC. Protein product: CASSASIGGEGNYGYTF.

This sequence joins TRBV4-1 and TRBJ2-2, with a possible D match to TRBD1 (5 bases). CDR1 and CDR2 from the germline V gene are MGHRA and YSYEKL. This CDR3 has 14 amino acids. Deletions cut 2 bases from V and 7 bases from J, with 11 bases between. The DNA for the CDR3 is TGCGCCAGCAGCCAAACGTGGACATACGGGGAGCTGTTTTTT. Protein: CASSQTWTYGELFF.

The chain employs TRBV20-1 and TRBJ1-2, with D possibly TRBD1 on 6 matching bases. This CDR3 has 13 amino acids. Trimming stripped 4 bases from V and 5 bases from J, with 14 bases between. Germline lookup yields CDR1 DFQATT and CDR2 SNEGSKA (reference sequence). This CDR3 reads CSAIRGMQYGYTF. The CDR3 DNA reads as TGCAGTGCTATAAGGGGGATGCAATATGGCTACACCTTC.

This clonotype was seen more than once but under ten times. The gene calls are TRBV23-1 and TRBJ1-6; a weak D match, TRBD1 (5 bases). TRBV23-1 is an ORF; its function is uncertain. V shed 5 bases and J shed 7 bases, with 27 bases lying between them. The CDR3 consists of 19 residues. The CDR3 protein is CASSDFFRGHPIINSPLHF. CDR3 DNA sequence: TGCGCCAGCAGTGACTTTTTTAGGGGTCACCCTATAATCAATTCACCCCTCCACTTT.

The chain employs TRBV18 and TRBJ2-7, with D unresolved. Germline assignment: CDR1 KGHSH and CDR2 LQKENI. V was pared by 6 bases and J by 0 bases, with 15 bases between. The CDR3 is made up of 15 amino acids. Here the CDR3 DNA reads TGTGCCAGCTCCCAAACCGCCGGCTTCTCCTACGAGCAGTACTTC. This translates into CASSQTAGFSYEQYF.

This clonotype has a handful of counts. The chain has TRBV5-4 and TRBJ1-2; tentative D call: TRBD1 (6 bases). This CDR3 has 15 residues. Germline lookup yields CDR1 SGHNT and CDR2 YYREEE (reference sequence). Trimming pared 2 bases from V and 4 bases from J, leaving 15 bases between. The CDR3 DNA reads TGTGCCAGCAGCTTCATCAACAGGGAGGGCTATGGCTACACCTTC. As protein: CASSFINREGYGYTF.